The source of this T cell receptor beta chain is a study of blood T cell repertoires in COVID-19. This clone was observed once. As handled by the study authors: Amplified reference gene primers provided the basis for estimating nucleated cell counts. Assay used: immunoSEQ multiplex PCR; TCRdb lists only in-frame clones, some missing. Clone size and the V and J calls come from that table; the DNA yielded D and trimming. The sample consists of tens of thousands of clones, approximately 80% of them appearing once. This CDR3 contains 15 residues. CDR1 and CDR2 (germline): SGHNT, YYREEE (reference sequence). After removal of 2 bases from V and 7 bases from J, the junction contained 7 bases not matched to a gene.

The receptor was derived from a man at least 80 years old with active or convalescent COVID-19. V usage is TRBV5-4 and J usage is TRBJ2-1; 9 bases are shared with TRBD1. The sequencing sample was made of peripheral blood. For the CDR3, the DNA is TGTGCCAGCAGCTTTCCGGGACAGGGATTGAATGAGCAGTTCTTC. This codes for CASSFPGQGLNEQFF.